This T cell receptor (beta chain) was found in a study of cytomegalovirus exposure and HLA in healthy donors. Turning to the study itself: Most donors, 70% to 85% of approximately 400 genotyped, fell in the Caucasian-associated ancestry cluster.

This CDR3 is 14 amino acids long. The V gene's germline CDR1 is MNHNY and CDR2 SVGAGI (reference sequence). Trimming removed 2 bases from V and 3 bases from J; junction bases left unmatched: 4. A remark on this clone: Antigen unknown.

Study-level points and caveats: According to reports, the classifier identified cytomegalovirus status with high specificity and sensitivity. Later on, analysis showed that most CMV-associated TCR beta chains appeared to be HLA-restricted. What TCR beta sequences reportedly achieved was accurate prediction of HLA-A and HLA-B alleles in most subjects.

A multiplex PCR was run with 60 Vbeta primers and 13 Jbeta primers. Produced via immunoSEQ multiplex PCR; TCRdb's table is partial and in-frame only. Among about 180,000 clones listed, 82% were seen once. Sequences were obtained from PBMCs. This rearrangement joins TRBV6-6 to TRBJ2-7; 7 bases align to TRBD1. The clonotype originates from a woman between 45 and 65 years old in good health and CMV-seronegative. This CDR3 is CASSYPGQHYEQYF. The CDR3 DNA reads TGTGCCAGCAGTTACCCGGGACAGCACTACGAGCAGTACTTC.